A single sample is the source of the 16 T cell receptor beta chains below, sequenced in a study of blood T cell repertoires in COVID-19. Produced via immunoSEQ multiplex PCR; TCRdb's table is partial and in-frame only. This sample has over 350,000 clones, with 75% to 90% found just once. What was sequenced was peripheral blood. The origin of the receptors is a woman aged 25-40 years with acute or convalescent COVID-19.

V gene TRBV2 combines with J gene TRBJ2-3; no clear D. Germline CDR1 and CDR2: SNHLY and FYNNEI. V lost 2 bases and J lost 6, with 9 bases in between. This CDR3 contains 13 residues. The chain's CDR3 is CASSESSSDTQYF. In nucleotides, the CDR3 is TGTGCCAGCAGTGAATCGAGCTCGGATACGCAGTATTTT.

The chain links TRBV20-1 to TRBJ2-5; 9 positions agree with TRBD1. This CDR3 comprises 14 residues. The V and J ends lost 3 bases and 5 bases, in that order; junction bases with no gene match: 7. Germline V lookup: CDR1 DFQATT, CDR2 SNEGSKA (reference sequence). The CDR3 reads CSASGGQGFETQYF. The CDR3 nucleotides are TGCAGTGCTAGTGGGGGACAGGGTTTCGAGACCCAGTACTTC.

This chain joins TRBV24-1 and TRBJ2-1, with D possibly matching TRBD1 (5 bases). V was shortened by 6 bases and J by 5 bases, with 16 bases between the two germline ends. The germline gives CDR1 KGHDR, CDR2 SFDVKD. The CDR3 has 15 residues. CDR3 nucleotide sequence: TGTGCCACCAGTCAGAACCAGGGATCACACAATGAGCAGTTCTTC. Protein: CATSQNQGSHNEQFF.

J is TRBJ2-1 and V is TRBV27; 8 bases align to TRBD2. Trimming took 5 bases from V and 7 from J; bases not matched to a gene: 13. From germline, CDR1 is MNHEY and CDR2 SMNVEV (reference sequence). This CDR3 region has 16 residues. The CDR3 loop reads CASSPIPSGGLNEQFF. CDR3 DNA sequence: TGTGCCAGCAGTCCTATTCCAAGCGGGGGTTTAAATGAGCAGTTCTTC.

The rearrangement uses TRBV5-1 and TRBJ2-7; D is possibly TRBD2 (6 bases). The CDR3 extends over 14 amino acids. Trimming removed 4 bases at V and 3 bases at J, with 14 bases between. CDR1 SGHRS and CDR2 YFSETQ come from the germline V gene. CDR3 bases: TGCGCCAGCAGCGTGTACGGGGGAAACTACGAGCAGTACTTC. Protein: CASSVYGGNYEQYF.

The chain uses TRBV5-1 and TRBJ1-6, with 7 bases that match TRBD1. The CDR3 length is 16 residues. CDR1 is SGHRS and CDR2 is YFSETQ in the germline V gene. J gave up 6 bases and V 0 bases, and 6 bases lay outside the gene matches. The CDR3 here is CASSLGDRAGNSPLHF. CDR3 nucleotide sequence: TGCGCCAGCAGCTTGGGCGACAGGGCCGGTAATTCACCCCTCCACTTT.

The CDR3 DNA reads TGTGCCAGCAGTTTCCTGAGCGGGGGGGTATACAATGAGCAGTTCTTC. It specifies CASSFLSGGVYNEQFF. The chain links TRBV28 to TRBJ2-1; 10 nucleotides agree with TRBD2. This CDR3 contains 16 residues. CDR1 MDHEN and CDR2 SYDVKM come from the germline V gene. With 3 bases clipped from V and 4 bases from J, the junction kept 6 bases outside the gene matches. Together with reference TRBV28 and TRBJ2-1, the CDR3 gives the full variable domain: DVKVTQSSRYLVKRTGEKVFLECVQDMDHENMFWYRQDPGLGLRLIYFSYDVKMKEKGDIPEGYSVSREKKERFSLILESASTNQTSMYLCASSFLSGGVYNEQFFGPGTRLTVL.

The V and J genes are TRBV28 and TRBJ1-4; TRBD1 matches at 8 bases. From germline, CDR1 is MDHEN and CDR2 SYDVKM. The V and J ends lost 5 bases and 5 bases, in that order; junction bases with no gene match: 7. This CDR3 has 15 residues. This chain's CDR3 is CASSPQGAGNEKLFF. The CDR3 DNA reads TGTGCCAGCAGTCCCCAGGGGGCCGGAAATGAAAAACTGTTTTTT.

The rearrangement joins TRBV5-6 to TRBJ2-2; D gene ambiguous. The V gene lost 4 bases and the J gene lost 5 bases, with 9 bases spanning the gap. This CDR3 is 13 amino acids long. The germline gives CDR1 SGHDT, CDR2 YYEEEE. The CDR3 sequence is CASSPFLTGELFF. The CDR3 DNA sequence: TGTGCCAGCAGCCCCTTCCTAACCGGGGAGCTGTTTTTT. The full variable domain, completed using reference TRBV5-6 and TRBJ2-2, is DAGVTQSPTHLIKTRGQQVTLRCSPKSGHDTVSWYQQALGQGPQFIFQYYEEEERQRGNFPDRFSGHQFPNYSSELNVNALLLGDSALYLCASSPFLTGELFFGEGSRLTVL.

The CDR3: CASRSRGASQPQHF. The CDR3 DNA reads TGTGCCAGCAGATCCCGGGGGGCGAGTCAGCCCCAGCATTTT. This chain links TRBV27 with TRBJ1-5; a weak D match, TRBD1 (6 bases). V gave up 6 bases and J gave up 6 bases, with 15 bases separating them. Germline V gives CDR1 MNHEY, CDR2 SMNVEV (reference sequence). There are 14 residues in the CDR3.

This sequence joins TRBV11-2 and TRBJ1-3; 8 nucleotides align to TRBD1. The CDR3 spans 18 residues. Germline lookup yields CDR1 SGHAT and CDR2 FQNNGV. The V and J ends lost 5 bases and 8 bases, in that order; junction bases with no gene match: 20. The CDR3 spells CASSPYNNPGGAKHTIYF. In DNA, the CDR3 is TGTGCCAGCAGCCCATACAACAATCCAGGGGGCGCGAAACACACCATATATTTT.

The chain carries TRBV12-3 or TRBV12-4 and TRBJ2-5, with D uncertain. Trimming left V 3 bases short and J 4 bases short, with 9 bases between. The CDR3 covers 13 residues. The CDR3 DNA reads as TGTGCCAGCAGTTTTAGCATCACAGAGACCCAGTACTTC. Encoded protein: CASSFSITETQYF.

V and J are TRBV5-1 and TRBJ2-1, with 11 bases that match TRBD2. Unmatched junction bases numbered 6, after V lost 0 bases and J lost 10 bases. Germline-derived CDR1 and CDR2 are SGHRS and YFSETQ. This CDR3 has 15 residues. DNA for the CDR3: TGCGCCAGCAGCTTGGGTAGCGGGGGGGCTCGGGAGCAGTTCTTC. Its protein product is CASSLGSGGAREQFF.

The chain has TRBV5-1 and TRBJ1-6; a weak D match, TRBD1 (6 bases). The CDR3 spans 16 residues. V lost 0 bases and J lost 2, with 9 bases in between. Per the germline V gene, CDR1 is SGHRS and CDR2 is YFSETQ. The CDR3 sequence: CASSLEGGTYNSPLHF. CDR3 bases: TGCGCCAGCAGCTTGGAAGGGGGAACCTATAATTCACCCCTCCACTTT.

The J gene is TRBJ1-1, the V gene TRBV6-5, with a tentative D call TRBD1 (6 bases). The CDR3 runs to 13 residues. V was shortened by 8 bases and J by 8 bases, with 18 bases between the two germline ends. Per germline, CDR1 MNHEY and CDR2 SVGAGI. CDR3 in DNA: TGTGCCAGCGGCCGGACAGAGGGGACCGAAGCTTTCTTT. Residues: CASGRTEGTEAFF.

This clone was detected only once. At one end, the junction sequence differs from germline, possibly due to a read error. The V call is TRBV2, the J call TRBJ2-7; D remains unclear. Germline V gives CDR1 SNHLY, CDR2 FYNNEI. This CDR3 region has 11 residues. CDR3 loop: CASSEFYGQYF. The CDR3 DNA follows: TGTGCCAGCAGTGAATTCTACGGGCAGTACTTC.